The 32 T cell receptor beta chains in this list originate from one sample, sequenced in a study of CXCR3-negative and CXCR3-positive naive CD8 T cells. UMI-labeled 5' RACE yielded the TRB cDNA libraries. TCRdb reprocessed the 5' RACE reads and reports one entry per CDR3 protein, with no DNA. This sample's table reports fewer than 50,000 distinct CDR3 sequences. The sequencing input was naive CXCR3- CD8+ T cells from blood. Specified subset: CD45RO-CCR7+CD27+CD95- naive CD8+ T cells lacking CXCR3 (TNR3-). The receptor source for this set is a human donor in good health. Some clones in this sample may be carry-over from other donors' samples.

The chain employs TRBV28 and TRBJ1-2. Germline V lookup: CDR1 MDHEN, CDR2 SYDVKM. The CDR3 has 14 residues. The chain's CDR3 is CASSFPSWTGGYTF.

The chain recombines TRBV7-6 with TRBJ1-5; TCRdb designates TRBD1, a call that cannot be tested without DNA. This CDR3 has 13 amino acids. The germline V gene encodes CDR1 SGHVS and CDR2 FNYEAQ. The CDR3 spells CASSPGGHQPQHF.

The CDR3 region is CASSLSRQGAGEQYF. The rearrangement uses TRBV7-6 and TRBJ2-7; the TCRdb D gene call, TRBD1, has no DNA to confirm it. There are 15 residues in the CDR3. Germline CDR1 and CDR2: SGHVS and FNYEAQ.

The rearrangement links TRBV20-1 to TRBJ2-1; TCRdb indicates TRBD2, and absent DNA this call remains unverified. This CDR3 has 15 residues. Germline lookup yields CDR1 DFQATT and CDR2 SNEGSKA (reference sequence). CDR3 sequence: CSAGEGAGAYNEQFF.

The gene calls are TRBV7-9 and TRBJ2-7; TCRdb's D call, TRBD1, is unchecked because there is no DNA. This CDR3 spans 12 amino acids. The germline V gene has CDR1 SEHNR and CDR2 FQNEAQ (reference sequence). CDR3 region: CASSPTGYEQYF.

CDR3 residues: CASSHEPTSYEQYF. This rearrangement joins TRBV5-6 to TRBJ2-7. CDR1 and CDR2 (germline): SGHDT, YYEEEE. This CDR3 is built from 14 residues.

This chain joins TRBV12-3 or TRBV12-4 and TRBJ2-2. This CDR3 contains 12 residues. The CDR3 loop is CASNRGPGELFF.

V is TRBV4-1 and J is TRBJ1-3; the TRBD1 assignment by TCRdb is unverifiable without DNA. The CDR3 consists of 16 residues. Germline V lookup: CDR1 MGHRA, CDR2 YSYEKL. The CDR3: CASSQTGLFSGNTIYF.

This sequence joins TRBV28 and TRBJ2-7. This CDR3 is 14 amino acids long. The germline gives CDR1 MDHEN, CDR2 SYDVKM. CDR3 sequence reads: CASSPTASLSEQYF.

The chain carries TRBV4-3 and TRBJ1-2; TCRdb's D call of TRBD1 is untestable without DNA. This CDR3 has 14 residues. CDR1 is LGHNA, CDR2 YSLEER, per germline. The CDR3 is CASSLTPGNYGYTF.

This chain links TRBV5-5 with TRBJ1-5. The CDR3 totals 14 residues. The germline gives CDR1 SGHKS, CDR2 YYEKEE (reference sequence). CDR3 in amino acids: CASSSFLGNQPQHF.

The rearrangement joins TRBV7-9 to TRBJ2-6. CDR1 is SEHNR and CDR2 is FQNEAQ in the germline V gene (reference sequence). This CDR3 is built from 15 residues. CDR3 sequence reads: CASSSLLAGANVLTF.

The rearrangement joins TRBV6-2 or TRBV6-3 to TRBJ2-7; TCRdb reports TRBD1, a call that lacks DNA to check it against. In germline, CDR1 is MNHEY, CDR2 SVGEGT. This CDR3 spans 15 amino acids. Here the CDR3 reads CASSSGTGEVYEQYF.

This chain joins TRBV20-1 and TRBJ1-4; TCRdb proposes TRBD1, but this gene call is untestable without DNA. The CDR3 extends over 15 amino acids. CDR1 DFQATT and CDR2 SNEGSKA come from the germline V gene (reference sequence). The CDR3 loop is CSAIRTGPTNEKLFF.

The chain has TRBV3-1 and TRBJ2-2. This CDR3 is 14 amino acids long. CDR1 and CDR2 (germline): LGHDT, YNNKEL (reference sequence). CDR3 loop: CASSQEIKTGELFF.

The chain is built from TRBV6-6 and TRBJ1-3. The CDR3 spans 14 residues. Per germline, CDR1 MNHNY and CDR2 SVGAGI (reference sequence). CDR3: CASSYSLSGNTIYF.

CDR3: CASSHDRDHTEAFF. The chain couples TRBV27 to TRBJ1-1; the TRBD1 assignment by TCRdb is unverifiable without DNA. This CDR3 contains 14 residues. Germline V CDR1 and CDR2: MNHEY, SMNVEV (reference sequence).

V usage is TRBV4-2 and J usage is TRBJ2-2. Germline assignment: CDR1 LGHNA and CDR2 YNFKEQ. The CDR3 contains 13 residues. The chain's CDR3 is CASSQPFTGELFF.

The chain has TRBV4-3 and TRBJ1-1; lacking DNA, the TRBD1 call made by TCRdb goes unchecked. Germline V gene lookup returns CDR1 LGHNA and CDR2 YSLEER. CDR3 length: 14 residues. CDR3 region: CARSQEQGVPEAFF.

The chain couples TRBV12-3 or TRBV12-4 to TRBJ2-7; TCRdb's D call of TRBD2 is untestable without DNA. The CDR3 sequence is 12 residues long. The CDR3: CASKLSGYEQYF.

Its frequency marks this clonotype as medium-sized (0.01 to 0.1%). This chain joins TRBV13 and TRBJ2-1; TCRdb indicates TRBD1, and absent DNA this call remains unverified. Germline V CDR1 and CDR2: PRHDT, FYEKMQ (reference sequence). CDR3 length equals 11 residues. CDR3 sequence: CASSQGDEQFF.

The rearrangement uses TRBV29-1 and TRBJ1-1; TCRdb's D call of TRBD1 is untestable without DNA. Germline V CDR1 and CDR2: SQVTM, ANQGSEA. This CDR3 has 12 amino acids. This CDR3 is CSVEGDRAEAFF.

Frequency places this clonotype as medium-sized (0.01 to 0.1%). The chain couples TRBV7-8 to TRBJ2-4. The CDR3 sequence is 15 residues long. Germline assignment: CDR1 SGHVS and CDR2 FQNEAQ. The CDR3: CASSLGHRAKNIQYF.

V and J are TRBV4-3 and TRBJ1-2; TCRdb gives TRBD1 as the D gene, but with no DNA this cannot be confirmed. Germline V CDR1 and CDR2: LGHNA, YSLEER. This CDR3 is 15 amino acids long. The CDR3 sequence: CASSRGQGVSYGYTF.

This chain connects TRBV4-3 to TRBJ2-6; without DNA, the TCRdb call of TRBD1 cannot be checked. This CDR3 comprises 18 residues. Germline assignment: CDR1 LGHNA and CDR2 YSLEER. The CDR3 sequence is CASSQAETGESGANVLTF.

The chain combines TRBV9 with TRBJ2-7. The V gene's germline CDR1 is SGDLS and CDR2 YYNGEE. The CDR3 length is 15 residues. The chain's CDR3 is CASSGGRVNPYEQYF. The variable domain in full, completed from reference TRBV9 and TRBJ2-7, reads DSGVTQTPKHLITATGQRVTLRCSPRSGDLSVYWYQQSLDQGLQFLIQYYNGEERAKGNILERFSAQQFPDLHSELNLSSLELGDSALYFCASSGGRVNPYEQYFGPGTRLTVT.

CDR3 sequence reads: CSTYAGTGIFDEQFF. The V gene is TRBV29-1, the J gene TRBJ2-1; TCRdb lists TRBD1, though no DNA is available to test this call. The CDR3 runs to 15 residues. Germline V gene lookup returns CDR1 SQVTM and CDR2 ANQGSEA.

The chain recombines TRBV7-7 with TRBJ2-7; TCRdb names TRBD1, which stays unverified in the absence of DNA. The CDR3 length is 16 residues. In germline, CDR1 is SSHAT, CDR2 FNYEAQ (reference sequence). The CDR3 region is CDSSQCRDRFSYEQYF.

The chain joins TRBV29-1 to TRBJ2-3. The CDR3 consists of 13 residues. Germline V gene sequence: CDR1 SQVTM, CDR2 ANQGSEA. The CDR3 region is CSVALPLGDTQYF.

The chain couples TRBV29-1 to TRBJ2-7. CDR1 is SQVTM and CDR2 is ANQGSEA in the germline V gene. The CDR3 length is 15 residues. This chain's CDR3 is CSVETPMGKSYEQYF.

This chain connects TRBV12-3 or TRBV12-4 to TRBJ2-3. This CDR3 has 14 amino acids. The CDR3 spells CASSYGSSTDTQYF.

The chain couples TRBV7-3 to TRBJ1-6; the D call of TRBD1 rests on TCRdb alone, since no DNA is present to check it. Germline CDR1 and CDR2: SGHTA and FQGTGA. CDR3 length: 15 amino acids. This CDR3 is CASAIGTAHNSPLHF.